This T cell receptor beta chain comes out of a study of molecular identifiers for immune sequencing clone quantification. Study-wide points: Clones above 20 RNA copies held over 99% of effector molecules, under 1% in naive cells.

This clonotype was counted many times. Its antigen is unidentified. TCRdb called the PCR reads again in MiXCR, with one record for every CDR3 protein. The repertoire holds about 630,000 distinct CDR3 sequences, with around 25% as singletons. Input for naive CD8 libraries was roughly 20,000 to 1,000,000 sorted cells; the RNA fraction used was 10%, 30% or 50%. The authors gated naive CD8 T cells as CD8+CD4-CCR7+CD45RA+ for sorting. The CDR3 spans 12 residues. Trimming removed 7 bases at V and 9 bases at J, with 15 bases between. The V gene's germline CDR1 is MNHNS and CDR2 SASEGT. This chain connects TRBV6-1 to TRBJ2-5; D ambiguous. The TCR was taken from a human donor in good health. Some libraries in this study had Jurkat cell RNA spiked in. The specimen sequenced was naive CD8+ T cells from blood, with Jurkat cell RNA spiked in. The subset denotes: FACS-sorted CD8+CD4-CCR7+CD45RA+ naive T cells. The CDR3 loop reads CASMKGSMAQYF. CDR3 bases: TGTGCCAGCATGAAGGGAAGCATGGCCCAGTACTTC.